Following are 10 T cell receptor beta chains from one sample sequenced in a study of blood T cell repertoires in COVID-19. Sequenced by immunoSEQ multiplex PCR; TCRdb stores in-frame clones only, minus some. The sample includes some 170,000 clones, about 91% seen only once; the top ten take around 1.6%. The sequencing sample was made of peripheral blood. Receptors originate from a woman between 45 and 60 years old with acute or convalescent COVID-19.

The rearrangement joins TRBV20-1 to TRBJ1-6; D gene uncertain. Trimming cost V 6 bases and J 14 bases, with 11 bases left between them. Looked up from germline, CDR1 is DFQATT and CDR2 is SNEGSKA (reference sequence). The CDR3 sequence is 10 residues long. The CDR3 DNA sequence: TGCAGTGCCGATCGGGGAACCCTCCACTTT. Protein product: CSADRGTLHF.

This rearrangement joins TRBV30 to TRBJ2-1; 9 bases are shared with TRBD2. Germline CDR1 and CDR2: GTSNPN and SVGIG (reference sequence). The CDR3 runs to 14 residues. V was pared by 2 bases and J by 6 bases, with 5 bases of the junction left unmatched. The CDR3 spells CAWSKAGGGNEQFF. The CDR3, as DNA: TGTGCCTGGAGTAAAGCGGGAGGAGGCAATGAGCAGTTCTTC. Variable domain in full (rest from reference TRBV30 and TRBJ2-1): SQTIHQWPATLVQPVGSPLSLECTVEGTSNPNLYWYRQAAGRGLQLLFYSVGIGQISSEVPQNLSASRPQDRQFILSSKKLLLSDSGFYLCAWSKAGGGNEQFFGPGTRLTVL.

This chain joins TRBV7-2 and TRBJ1-2; D not resolved. Germline-derived CDR1 and CDR2 are SGHTA and FQGNSA. CDR3 length equals 14 residues. V dropped 3 bases and J dropped 3 bases, with 11 bases sitting between them. CDR3 bases: TGTGCCAGCAGCTTCGGACCGCGGGACTATGGCTACACCTTC. It yields the protein CASSFGPRDYGYTF. The variable domain in full, completed from reference TRBV7-2 and TRBJ1-2, reads GAGVSQSPSNKVTEKGKDVELRCDPISGHTALYWYRQSLGQGLEFLIYFQGNSAPDKSGLPSDRFSAERTGGSVSTLTIQRTQQEDSAVYLCASSFGPRDYGYTFGSGTRLTVV.

The rearrangement links TRBV7-9 to TRBJ1-2, with D tentatively TRBD1 (6 bases). CDR3 length equals 19 residues. The V end was cut by 1 base, the J end by 4 bases, with 25 bases between. Germline CDR1 and CDR2: SEHNR and FQNEAQ (reference sequence). The CDR3 DNA reads TGTGCCAGCAGCTTAGTAAAGGTGACACAGGGAATTGGTAGCTATGGCTACACCTTC. It is translated as CASSLVKVTQGIGSYGYTF.

In DNA, the CDR3 is TGTGCCAGCAGCCAAGACTTGGGCGGGAGGGCCCGCTATGAGCAGTTCTTC. Its protein product is CASSQDLGGRARYEQFF. J is TRBJ2-1 and V is TRBV3-1 (or the pseudogene TRBV3-2); 9 positions agree with TRBD2. The CDR3 is 17 residues long. Trimming cost V 0 bases and J 8 bases; bases outside gene matches: 11. Per germline, CDR1 LGHDT and CDR2 YNNKEL (reference sequence).

This chain uses TRBV5-6 with TRBJ1-2, with TRBD1 matching over 8 bases. Germline loops: CDR1 SGHDT, CDR2 YYEEEE. This CDR3 spans 13 amino acids. The ends lost 5 bases at V and 5 bases at J; junction bases unmatched: 5. This chain's CDR3 is CASRRQGSYGYTF. The CDR3 DNA reads TGTGCCAGCAGGAGACAGGGGAGTTATGGCTACACCTTC.

The CDR3 loop reads CASSTGRTSGSYEQYF. For the CDR3, the DNA is TGTGCCAGTAGTACGGGACGGACTAGCGGGAGCTACGAGCAGTACTTC. This sequence joins TRBV19 and TRBJ2-7; 13 bases map to TRBD2. Trimming at V came to 4 bases and at J to 3 bases, leaving 6 bases not matched to a gene. Germline values: CDR1 LNHDA, CDR2 SQIVND (reference sequence). The CDR3 runs to 16 residues.

The CDR3 DNA reads as TGTGCCAGCACCAAAGTACTAGCGGGGATCCGCAATGAGCAGTTCTTC. Translated, it gives CASTKVLAGIRNEQFF. The chain joins TRBV7-9 to TRBJ2-1; 10 positions agree with TRBD2. V lost 7 bases and J lost 6; bases outside the gene matches: 12. This CDR3 spans 16 amino acids. From germline, CDR1 is SEHNR and CDR2 FQNEAQ (reference sequence).

The rearrangement joins TRBV3-1 (or the pseudogene TRBV3-2) to TRBJ2-7; D remains ambiguous. The CDR3 is made up of 12 amino acids. Germline CDR1 reads LGHDT; CDR2 reads YNNKEL (reference sequence). The V end lost 9 bases, the J end lost 1 base, and 10 bases lay between the germline ends. This CDR3 reads CARRNLSYEQYF. In nucleotides, the CDR3 is TGTGCCAGAAGAAACTTATCCTACGAGCAGTACTTC.

The chain links TRBV11-2 to TRBJ1-4; D gene uncertain. Trimming cost V 0 bases and J 0 bases, with 11 bases left between them. This CDR3 comprises 17 residues. The germline CDR1 and CDR2 sequences are SGHAT and FQNNGV. This CDR3 reads CASSLENRPSTNEKLFF. DNA for the CDR3: TGTGCCAGCAGCTTAGAGAACAGACCCTCAACTAATGAAAAACTGTTTTTT.